Presented here are 17 T cell receptor beta chains from one specimen sequenced in a study of OX40 agonist ivuxolimab in advanced cancers. The protocol used for the library was the immunoSEQ multiplex PCR assay. The table comes from immuneACCESS by way of TCRdb, which keeps in-frame sequences with V and J called. Part of the clones is missing from these tables; in studies checked, under half for an unresolved V gene and the rest for unknown reasons. The sample data list approximately 72,000 clones, and 70% to 85% of these were observed just once. Clones ranked in the top ten supply under 2% of the sample. The sequencing here drew on CD4+ or CD8+ T cells sorted from blood, taken in a trial of the OX40 agonist ivuxolimab. The source is an adult with an advanced solid tumor such as melanoma, head and neck, liver or kidney cancer.

The chain recombines TRBV14 with TRBJ2-7; possibly TRBD1 for D (5 bases). The length of the CDR3 is 15 residues. Germline assignment: CDR1 SGHDN and CDR2 FVKESK. With 4 bases removed from V and 2 bases from J, the gap between germline ends came to 15 bases. CDR3 DNA: TGTGCCAGCAGCCTGGCCCCAGGGCTCGCCTACGAGCAGTACTTC. Protein product: CASSLAPGLAYEQYF.

V is TRBV14 and J is TRBJ2-3; no definite D call. The CDR3 runs 12 residues. Germline V gene lookup returns CDR1 SGHDN and CDR2 FVKESK. V dropped 1 base and J dropped 5 bases, with 4 bases sitting between them. CDR3 amino acids: CASSQGGDTQYF. The CDR3 DNA reads TGTGCCAGCAGCCAAGGTGGAGATACGCAGTATTTT.

This chain uses TRBV10-3 with TRBJ1-5; the D is unclear. This CDR3 contains 12 residues. Germline CDR1 reads ENHRY; CDR2 reads SYGVKD. V was pared by 4 bases and J by 2 bases, with 3 bases between. The CDR3 loop reads CAISGGNQPQHF. The CDR3 nucleotides read TGTGCCATCAGTGGGGGCAATCAGCCCCAGCATTTT.

This clone has more than one count but fewer than ten. The chain is built from TRBV7-3 and TRBJ2-1; D is perhaps TRBD2 (6 bases). Germline lookup yields CDR1 SGHTA and CDR2 FQGTGA. Trimming cost V 5 bases and J 12 bases, with 14 bases left between them. The CDR3 has 12 residues. Written as DNA, the CDR3 is TGTGCCAGCAGCCCTCAGGAGGGGATGCAGTTCTTC. Encoded protein: CASSPQEGMQFF. The whole variable domain, remainder taken from reference TRBV7-3 and TRBJ2-1, is GAGVSQTPSNKVTEKGKYVELRCDPISGHTALYWYRQSLGQGPEFLIYFQGTGAADDSGLPNDRFFAVRPEGSVSTLKIQRTERGDSAVYLCASSPQEGMQFFGPGTRLTVL.

This chain connects TRBV6-5 to TRBJ1-1; D not certain. The CDR3 covers 14 residues. CDR1 is MNHEY and CDR2 is SVGAGI in the germline V gene. The germline V and J ends were trimmed by 5 bases and 5 bases, with 15 bases remaining between them. DNA of the CDR3: TGTGCCAGCAGTCCGGGGTTAATGGGGACTGAAGCTTTCTTT. It encodes CASSPGLMGTEAFF.

The chain links TRBV6-6 to TRBJ1-5; perhaps TRBD1 as D (6 bases). The ends were cut back, 8 bases at V and 7 bases at J, with 12 bases in the middle. Germline V lookup: CDR1 MNHNY, CDR2 SVGAGI (reference sequence). This CDR3 has 12 residues. The CDR3 nucleotides are TGTGCCAGCGCGGACAGTGGACAGCCCCAGCATTTT. This translates into CASADSGQPQHF.

The rearrangement links TRBV28 to TRBJ2-5; D is possibly TRBD2 (6 bases). The germline V and J ends were trimmed by 2 bases and 2 bases, with 9 bases remaining between them. CDR3 length: 14 residues. CDR1 and CDR2 (germline): MDHEN, SYDVKM. CDR3 protein: CASSLAGIQETQYF. Written as DNA, the CDR3 is TGTGCCAGCAGTTTAGCGGGAATACAAGAGACCCAGTACTTC.

The genes are TRBV7-2 and TRBJ1-3; D not resolved. The CDR3 runs to 16 residues. V was trimmed by 1 base and J by 0 bases, leaving 10 bases between them. The germline V gene encodes CDR1 SGHTA and CDR2 FQGNSA. The chain's CDR3 is CASSLGSVSSGNTIYF. DNA for the CDR3: TGTGCCAGCAGCTTAGGGTCGGTTTCCTCTGGAAACACCATATATTTT.

Comments on this clone: An end of the junction does not agree with germline; a read error may underlie this. CDR3 nucleotide sequence: TGTGCTAGCAGCTTTGGTCAGTCGGGCGGGGAGCTGTTTTTT. Translated, it gives CASSFGQSGGELFF. The chain uses TRBV7-7 and TRBJ2-2; D uncertain. The CDR3 is 14 residues long. Germline V lookup: CDR1 SSHAT, CDR2 FNYEAQ (reference sequence).

This chain links TRBV14 with TRBJ2-7; TRBD1 aligns across 8 bases. The germline gives CDR1 SGHDN, CDR2 FVKESK. The J segment lost 4 bases and the V segment lost 7 bases, leaving 12 bases of the junction unmatched. CDR3 length: 15 amino acids. The CDR3 DNA reads TGTGCCAGCACCCTAGGACAGGGCTCGTTATACGAGCAGTACTTC. Its protein product is CASTLGQGSLYEQYF.

The chain carries TRBV19 and TRBJ2-5; D tentatively fits TRBD1 or TRBD2 (5 bases each). The CDR3 is 15 residues long. Germline V gene lookup returns CDR1 LNHDA and CDR2 SQIVND (reference sequence). Trimming stripped 3 bases from V and 5 bases from J, with 16 bases between. CDR3 residues: CASSIVGDHRETQYF. Here the CDR3 DNA reads TGTGCCAGTAGTATTGTGGGGGATCACCGCGAGACCCAGTACTTC.

CDR3 in amino acids: CASSLAGGSGLTIPYEQYF. For the CDR3, the DNA is TGCGCCAGCAGCTTGGCTGGGGGCAGCGGGCTCACGATCCCCTACGAGCAGTACTTC. The gene calls are TRBV5-1 and TRBJ2-7; either TRBD1 or TRBD2 may supply D (6 bases each). Trimming pared 0 bases from V and 2 bases from J, leaving 24 bases between. Germline values: CDR1 SGHRS, CDR2 YFSETQ. This CDR3 comprises 19 residues.

The chain couples TRBV2 to TRBJ2-5; no definite D call. The CDR3 runs 13 residues. V lost 7 bases, J lost 2 bases, and 11 bases lay in between. CDR1 and CDR2 from the germline V gene are SNHLY and FYNNEI. CDR3 amino acids: CASTLSRQETQYF. The DNA of the CDR3 is TGTGCCAGCACCCTAAGTAGGCAAGAGACCCAGTACTTC.

This chain uses TRBV9 with TRBJ2-1; 9 bases line up with TRBD2. The CDR3 consists of 13 residues. V shed 6 bases, J shed 7 bases, and the junction held 5 bases outside the gene matches. Germline V gene sequence: CDR1 SGDLS, CDR2 YYNGEE. CDR3 in DNA: TGTGCCAGCAATGTAGCGGGAGTTAATGAGCAGTTCTTC. Its translation: CASNVAGVNEQFF.

The V gene is TRBV9, the J gene TRBJ2-2; 10 bases fit TRBD2. The germline V gene encodes CDR1 SGDLS and CDR2 YYNGEE. The CDR3 runs to 17 residues. Trimming took 0 bases from V and 7 from J; bases not matched to a gene: 9. CDR3 DNA: TGTGCCAGCAGCGTAGAGTGGCTAGCGGGAGACCACGGGGAGCTGTTTTTT. Translating gives CASSVEWLAGDHGELFF.

The chain couples TRBV15 to TRBJ2-7, with D perhaps TRBD1 (5 bases). The CDR3 is 13 amino acids. The V gene's germline CDR1 is LNHNV and CDR2 YYDKDF (reference sequence). V shed 0 bases and J shed 6 bases, with 9 bases lying between them. CDR3 region: CATSRDLTGEQYF. CDR3 sequence (DNA): TGTGCCACCAGCAGAGACTTAACAGGCGAGCAGTACTTC. The complete variable domain, with remaining parts taken from reference TRBV15 and TRBJ2-7, reads DAMVIQNPRYQVTQFGKPVTLSCSQTLNHNVMYWYQQKSSQAPKLLFHYYDKDFNNEADTPDNFQSRRPNTSFCFLDIRSPGLGDTAMYLCATSRDLTGEQYFGPGTRLTVT.

The gene calls are TRBV28 and TRBJ2-7; 7 bases fit TRBD2. V lost 4 bases and J lost 1; bases outside the gene matches: 7. The CDR3 runs to 15 residues. The germline V gene encodes CDR1 MDHEN and CDR2 SYDVKM. Here the CDR3 DNA reads TGTGCCAGCAGTTCCCCTAGCGGTTATTCCTACGAGCAGTACTTC. This gives the protein CASSSPSGYSYEQYF.